The rows below give T cell receptor beta chains drawn from one sample of a study of post-analysis software for immune sequencing data. TCRdb ran MiXCR on the PCR reads and lists one entry per CDR3 protein. Found here are about 430,000 distinct CDR3 sequences, approximately 38% of them singletons; the top ten hold 6% to 9%. The sequenced sample was blood. The receptors were gathered from a girl aged 2-10 years with multiple sclerosis. The CDR3 runs from the conserved cysteine through the conserved F or W. Fields, in order: D gene, V gene, clone size, J gene, CDR3 length, CDR3 protein, CDR3 DNA. A D gene is named only where the DNA matches it firmly. Clone size is stated in some rows and not others, as once, few, many or a class when expanded.

TRBD2	TRBV18	few	TRBJ2-3	14	CASSPSRGADTQYF	TGTGCCAGCTCACCAAGCCGGGGGGCAGATACGCAGTATTTT
.	TRBV4-1	.	TRBJ1-1	15	CASSVRRGLETEAFF	TGCGCCAGCAGCGTACGACGGGGGCTGGAAACTGAAGCTTTCTTT
.	TRBV29-1	.	TRBJ2-1	17	CSVRTYRGIRSYNEQFF	TGCAGCGTTAGAACCTACCGGGGCATTCGCTCCTACAATGAGCAGTTCTTC
.	TRBV6-5	few	TRBJ1-4	16	CASSYSVEPTNEKLFF	TGTGCCAGCAGTTACTCGGTGGAACCAACTAATGAAAAACTGTTTTTT
.	TRBV27	many	TRBJ2-5	13	CASGHQYQETQYF	TGTGCCAGTGGGCATCAGTACCAAGAGACCCAGTACTTC
TRBD2	TRBV7-2	.	TRBJ2-7	18	CASSLWTSGGHRAYEQYF	TGTGCCAGCAGCCTCTGGACTAGCGGGGGACACCGAGCCTACGAGCAGTACTTC
TRBD2	TRBV4-3	.	TRBJ2-1	16	CASSQILAGGPGEQFF	TGCGCCAGCAGCCAAATTTTAGCGGGAGGACCCGGTGAGCAGTTCTTC
TRBD1	TRBV20-1	few	TRBJ1-2	15	CSARRGTGWSYGYTF	TGCAGTGCTAGAAGGGGGACAGGGTGGTCGTATGGCTACACCTTC
TRBD1	TRBV15	few	TRBJ1-2	15	CATSRDRGQSYGYTF	TGTGCCACCAGCAGAGACCGGGGACAGAGTTATGGCTACACCTTC
.	TRBV2	.	TRBJ1-2	13	CASSDQGSYGYTF	TGTGCCAGCAGTGACCAGGGGTCCTATGGTTACACCTTC
.	TRBV10-3	.	TRBJ1-2	13	CAISDRGMGGYTF	TGTGCCATCAGTGACAGGGGAATGGGGGGCTACACCTTC
TRBD2	TRBV6-6	.	TRBJ2-5	14	CASKTSGGQETQYF	TGTGCCAGTAAGACTAGCGGGGGACAAGAGACCCAGTACTTC
TRBD2	TRBV19	.	TRBJ2-1	16	CASSRNSGSYYNEQFF	TGTGCCAGTAGCCGAAACAGCGGGAGCTACTACAATGAGCAGTTCTTC
TRBD1	TRBV7-2	few	TRBJ2-5	14	CASSPRQGQETQYF	TGTGCCAGCAGCCCGAGACAGGGGCAAGAGACCCAGTACTTC
TRBD2	TRBV15	.	TRBJ2-1	15	CATSRSGGGYNEQFF	TGTGCCACCAGCAGGAGCGGGGGGGGCTACAATGAGCAGTTCTTC
TRBD2	TRBV28	.	TRBJ2-7	14	CASSFSGSRHEQYF	TGTGCCAGCAGCTTTAGCGGGAGTCGACACGAGCAGTACTTC
.	TRBV5-6	few	TRBJ1-1	16	CASSLDSGRVNTEAFF	TGTGCCAGCAGCTTGGATTCGGGACGCGTGAACACTGAAGCTTTCTTT
.	TRBV5-1	.	TRBJ1-1	14	CASSWGLKNTEAFF	TGCGCCAGCAGCTGGGGGCTCAAGAACACTGAAGCTTTCTTT
TRBD1	TRBV12-3/TRBV12-4	.	TRBJ2-1	16	CASSLDHPGGYNEQFF	TGTGCCAGCAGTTTAGATCATCCAGGGGGCTACAATGAGCAGTTCTTC
.	TRBV19	few	TRBJ1-5	12	CASSVSNQPQHF	TGTGCCAGTAGTGTTTCCAATCAGCCCCAGCATTTT
TRBD2	TRBV6-6	few	TRBJ2-5	15	CASSYSSLAGEGQYF	TGTGCCAGCAGTTACTCGAGCCTAGCGGGAGAGGGGCAGTACTTC
.	TRBV7-3	.	TRBJ1-2	13	CASSLTGIGGYTF	TGTGCCAGCAGCTTAACGGGGATTGGGGGCTACACCTTC
.	TRBV7-9	.	TRBJ1-6	17	CASSLSSGLSYNSPLHF	TGTGCCAGCAGCTTATCCTCGGGACTGAGCTATAATTCACCCCTCCACTTT
TRBD2	TRBV20-1	.	TRBJ2-5	13	CSAGLAGAKTQYF	TGCAGTGCTGGCCTAGCGGGAGCGAAGACCCAGTACTTC
.	TRBV28	.	TRBJ1-5	15	CASRPVRLFNQPQHF	TGTGCCAGTCGGCCAGTAAGGTTGTTCAATCAGCCCCAGCATTTT
TRBD1	TRBV11-2	.	TRBJ2-7	14	CAGRETGTGVDQYF	TGTGCCGGCAGAGAAACCGGGACAGGGGTTGATCAGTACTTC
.	TRBV29-1	.	TRBJ2-3	15	CSVELTGLETDTQYF	TGCAGCGTTGAATTAACAGGGTTGGAGACAGATACGCAGTATTTT
TRBD2	TRBV20-1	.	TRBJ2-1	20	CSASPISGRANADSYNEQFF	TGCAGTGCTAGCCCTATAAGCGGGAGGGCCAACGCTGACTCCTACAATGAGCAGTTCTTC
.	TRBV28	.	TRBJ1-2	14	CATLNTVANYGYTF	TGTGCCACCCTAAACACCGTGGCCAACTATGGCTACACCTTC
.	TRBV20-1	.	TRBJ2-2	13	CSAQTGRPGELFF	TGCAGTGCACAAACAGGGCGGCCCGGGGAGCTGTTTTTT
.	TRBV4-1	.	TRBJ2-7	15	CASSHLPGLRYEQYF	TGCGCCAGCAGCCATCTACCAGGCCTACGGTACGAGCAGTACTTC
TRBD1	TRBV24-1	.	TRBJ2-7	15	CATSDLQGAWETQYF	TGTGCCACCAGTGATTTGCAGGGGGCTTGGGAAACCCAGTACTTC
TRBD1	TRBV5-6	.	TRBJ2-5	14	CASNPGQILHGQYF	TGTGCCAGCAACCCGGGACAGATCTTACACGGGCAGTACTTC
.	TRBV3-1	few	TRBJ1-4	14	CASSQGTTNEKLFF	TGTGCCAGCAGCCAAGGGACTACTAATGAAAAACTGTTTTTT
TRBD1	TRBV29-1	.	TRBJ1-5	13	CSVVVGGGQPQHF	TGCAGCGTTGTAGTAGGGGGCGGTCAGCCCCAGCATTTT
.	TRBV24-1	.	TRBJ2-3	15	CATSVRGAGSDTQYF	TGTGCCACCAGTGTAAGGGGCGCCGGATCAGATACGCAGTATTTT
TRBD1	TRBV29-1	.	TRBJ2-7	13	CSVLMTGGYEQYF	TGCAGCGTCCTGATGACAGGGGGCTACGAGCAGTACTTC
TRBD1	TRBV12-3/TRBV12-4	.	TRBJ1-5	15	CASTRDRGGNQPQHF	TGTGCCAGCACCCGGGACAGGGGTGGCAATCAGCCCCAGCATTTT
.	TRBV7-7	many	TRBJ2-3	13	CASSSWIADTQYF	TGTGCTAGCAGCTCCTGGATCGCAGATACGCAGTATTTT
.	TRBV4-1	few	TRBJ2-7	16	CASSSRNGRPLYEQYF	TGCGCCAGCAGCTCCCGGAACGGGCGTCCTTTATACGAGCAGTACTTC
.	TRBV29-1	.	TRBJ2-1	17	CSAGMGTGRSGGSEQFF	TGCAGCGCCGGGATGGGAACGGGGAGATCGGGGGGCAGTGAGCAGTTCTTC
TRBD1	TRBV2	.	TRBJ2-3	13	CASVGTATDTQYF	TGTGCCAGCGTCGGGACAGCCACAGATACGCAGTATTTT
TRBD2	TRBV5-1	few	TRBJ2-1	18	CASSLGVAGGSDLNEQFF	TGCGCCAGCAGCTTGGGGGTAGCGGGGGGGTCCGATCTCAATGAGCAGTTCTTC
.	TRBV7-9	few	TRBJ1-2	14	CASSAAGRVYGYTF	TGTGCCAGCAGCGCGGCGGGACGGGTTTATGGCTACACCTTC
TRBD1	TRBV20-1	few	TRBJ1-5	17	CSARPGQGWSVDQPQHF	TGCAGTGCTAGACCGGGACAGGGCTGGTCTGTCGATCAGCCCCAGCATTTT
.	TRBV6-5	.	TRBJ1-5	15	CASSPGTFSNQPQHF	TGTGCCAGCAGTCCCGGGACATTTAGCAATCAGCCCCAGCATTTT
.	TRBV9	.	TRBJ1-1	15	CASSVGLGLNTEAFF	TGTGCCAGCAGCGTAGGTCTGGGTCTAAACACTGAAGCTTTCTTT
TRBD1	TRBV12-3/TRBV12-4	.	TRBJ2-7	18	CASSLPQGTGQGYGEQYF	TGTGCCAGCAGTTTACCCCAGGGTACGGGACAGGGGTACGGCGAGCAGTACTTC
TRBD2	TRBV7-9	.	TRBJ2-1	17	CASSLTRGGSSYNEQFF	TGTGCCAGCAGCCTCACCCGCGGGGGAAGCTCCTACAATGAGCAGTTCTTC
.	TRBV29-1	few	TRBJ2-5	16	CSALSTLLPGRETQYF	TGCAGCGCACTATCAACCCTTTTACCGGGACGAGAGACCCAGTACTTC